The text below deals with one TCR beta chain. The data were taken from a study of Graves' ophthalmopathy and Graves' hyperthyroidism. Amplification from RNA transcripts yielded the TCR beta CDR3 regions. The authors performed first-round RT-PCR with HTBI primers and then a second-round multiplex PCR. TCRdb reprocessed the multiplex PCR reads with MiXCR, giving one entry per CDR3 protein. The repertoire consists of approximately 540,000 distinct CDR3 sequences, with 35% to 40% occurring once and the leading ten covering about 4.6%. Germline lookup yields CDR1 MGHDK and CDR2 SYGVNS. The CDR3 extends over 17 amino acids. Trimming removed 6 bases at V and 3 bases at J, with 23 bases between.

This receptor was obtained from an adult man with Graves' hyperthyroidism. The specimen was peripheral blood or thyroid tissue (not recorded which). The V call is TRBV25-1, the J call TRBJ1-1, with D possibly TRBD1 on 6 matching bases. The CDR3 region has the DNA TGTGCCAGCAGCTCGAAACACAGGGAGTTTGGGGACACTGAAGCTTTCTTT. Amino acid sequence: CASSSKHREFGDTEAFF.